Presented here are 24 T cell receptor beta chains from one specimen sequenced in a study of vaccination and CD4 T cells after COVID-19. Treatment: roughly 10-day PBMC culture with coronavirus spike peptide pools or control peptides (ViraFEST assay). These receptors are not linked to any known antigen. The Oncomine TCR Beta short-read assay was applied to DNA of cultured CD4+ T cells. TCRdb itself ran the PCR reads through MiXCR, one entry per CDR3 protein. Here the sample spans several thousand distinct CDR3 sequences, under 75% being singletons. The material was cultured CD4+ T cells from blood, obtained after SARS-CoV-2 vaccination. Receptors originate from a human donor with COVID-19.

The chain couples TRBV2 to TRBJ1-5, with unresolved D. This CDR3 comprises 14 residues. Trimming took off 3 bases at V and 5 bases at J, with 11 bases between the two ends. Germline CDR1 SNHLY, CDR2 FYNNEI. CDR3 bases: TGTGCCAGCAGTGAGGGGTTGTGGGATCAGCCCCAGCATTTT. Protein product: CASSEGLWDQPQHF.

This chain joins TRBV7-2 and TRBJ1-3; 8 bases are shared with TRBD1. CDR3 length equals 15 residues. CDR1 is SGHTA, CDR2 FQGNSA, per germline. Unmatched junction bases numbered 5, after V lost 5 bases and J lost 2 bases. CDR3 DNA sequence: TGTGCCAGCAGCCGGACGACAGGGGCTGGAAACACCATATATTTT. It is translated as CASSRTTGAGNTIYF.

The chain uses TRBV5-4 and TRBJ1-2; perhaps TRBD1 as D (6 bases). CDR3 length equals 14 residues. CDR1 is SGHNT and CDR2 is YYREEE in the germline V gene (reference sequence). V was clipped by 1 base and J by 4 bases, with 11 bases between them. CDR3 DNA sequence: TGTGCCAGCAGCTTGCCAGGGGACCGCTATGGCTACACCTTC. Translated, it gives CASSLPGDRYGYTF.

As DNA, the CDR3 is TGTGCCAGCGGGTACAGGGAAGGGGGCGAGCAGTACTTC. Its translation: CASGYREGGEQYF. The J gene is TRBJ2-7, the V gene TRBV6-1, with D possibly TRBD1 on 6 matching bases. V shed 8 bases and J shed 6 bases, with 17 bases lying between them. CDR1 is MNHNS, CDR2 SASEGT, per germline. The CDR3 spans 13 residues.

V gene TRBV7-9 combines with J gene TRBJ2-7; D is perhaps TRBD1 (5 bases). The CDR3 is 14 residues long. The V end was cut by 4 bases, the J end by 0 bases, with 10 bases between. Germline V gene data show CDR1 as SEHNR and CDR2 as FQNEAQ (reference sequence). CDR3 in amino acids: CASSWGSVSYEQYF. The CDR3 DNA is TGTGCCAGCAGCTGGGGCAGCGTCTCCTACGAGCAGTACTTC.

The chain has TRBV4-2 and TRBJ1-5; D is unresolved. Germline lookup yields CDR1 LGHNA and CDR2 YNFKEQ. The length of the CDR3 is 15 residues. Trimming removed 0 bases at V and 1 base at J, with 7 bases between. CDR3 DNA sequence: TGTGCCAGCAGCCAAGACCCAAGAAGCAATCAGCCCCAGCATTTT. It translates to CASSQDPRSNQPQHF.

CDR3 region: CASSLDSGAGTGTQYF. CDR3 bases: TGCGCCAGCAGCTTGGATAGCGGGGCTGGCACCGGGACCCAGTACTTC. J is TRBJ2-5 and V is TRBV5-1; TRBD2 agrees at 8 bases. The CDR3 is 16 residues long. Germline V gene sequence: CDR1 SGHRS, CDR2 YFSETQ. The ends lost 0 bases at V and 7 bases at J; junction bases unmatched: 11.

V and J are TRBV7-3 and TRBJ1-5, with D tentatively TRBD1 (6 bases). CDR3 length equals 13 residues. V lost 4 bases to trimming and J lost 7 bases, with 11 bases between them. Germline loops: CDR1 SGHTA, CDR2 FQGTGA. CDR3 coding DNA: TGTGCCAGCAGCTCAAAGGGGGGACAGCCCCAGCATTTT. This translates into CASSSKGGQPQHF.

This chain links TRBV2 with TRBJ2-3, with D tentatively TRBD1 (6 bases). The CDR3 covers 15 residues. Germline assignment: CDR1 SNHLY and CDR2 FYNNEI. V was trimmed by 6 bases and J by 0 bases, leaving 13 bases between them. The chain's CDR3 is CASSPDRTSTDTQYF. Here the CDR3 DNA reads TGTGCCAGCAGCCCTGACAGGACTAGCACAGATACGCAGTATTTT.

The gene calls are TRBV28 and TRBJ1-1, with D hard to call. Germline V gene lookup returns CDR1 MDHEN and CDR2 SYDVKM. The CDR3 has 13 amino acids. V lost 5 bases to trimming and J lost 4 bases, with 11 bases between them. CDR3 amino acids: CASSRLAGTEAFF. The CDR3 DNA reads TGTGCCAGCAGTCGTTTGGCGGGCACTGAAGCTTTCTTT.

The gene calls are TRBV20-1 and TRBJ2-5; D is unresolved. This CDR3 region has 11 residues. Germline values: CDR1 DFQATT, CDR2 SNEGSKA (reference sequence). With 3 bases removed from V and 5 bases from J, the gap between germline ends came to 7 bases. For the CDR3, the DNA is TGCAGTGCTAGGCCTTCTGAGACCCAGTACTTC. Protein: CSARPSETQYF.

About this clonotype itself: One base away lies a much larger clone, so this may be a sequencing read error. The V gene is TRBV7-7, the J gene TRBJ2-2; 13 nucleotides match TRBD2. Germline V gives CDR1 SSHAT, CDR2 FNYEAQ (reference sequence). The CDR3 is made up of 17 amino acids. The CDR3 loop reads CANSLGTSGALGGELFF. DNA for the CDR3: TGTGCTAACAGCTTGGGGACTAGCGGGGCCCTTGGTGGGGAGCTGTTTTTT.

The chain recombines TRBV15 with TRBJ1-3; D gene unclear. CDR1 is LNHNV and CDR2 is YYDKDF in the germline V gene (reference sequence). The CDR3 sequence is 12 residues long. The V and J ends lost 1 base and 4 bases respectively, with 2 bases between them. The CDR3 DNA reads TGTGCCACCAGCAGAGTCGGAAACACCATATATTTT. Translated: CATSRVGNTIYF.

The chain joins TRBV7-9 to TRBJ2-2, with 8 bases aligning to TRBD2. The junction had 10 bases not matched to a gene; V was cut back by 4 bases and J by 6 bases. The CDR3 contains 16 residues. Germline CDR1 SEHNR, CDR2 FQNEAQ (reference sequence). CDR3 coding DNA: TGTGCCAGCAGCTCACTCGGGACTAGGGTCCCCGGGGAGCTGTTTTTT. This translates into CASSSLGTRVPGELFF.

CDR3 residues: CATGGEQETQYF. The CDR3 DNA reads as TGTGCCACCGGGGGCGAGCAAGAGACCCAGTACTTC. V gene TRBV25-1 combines with J gene TRBJ2-5; possibly TRBD1 or TRBD2 for D (6 bases each). Trimming shortened V by 10 bases and J by 2 bases, and 11 bases separated the two germline ends. Germline CDR1 MGHDK, CDR2 SYGVNS. The CDR3 has 12 amino acids.

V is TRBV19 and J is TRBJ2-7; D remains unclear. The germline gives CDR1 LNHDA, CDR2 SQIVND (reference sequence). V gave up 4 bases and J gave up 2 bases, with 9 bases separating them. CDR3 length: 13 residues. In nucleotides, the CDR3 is TGTGCCAGTAGTACCCGAGGTCCCTACGAGCAGTACTTC. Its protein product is CASSTRGPYEQYF.

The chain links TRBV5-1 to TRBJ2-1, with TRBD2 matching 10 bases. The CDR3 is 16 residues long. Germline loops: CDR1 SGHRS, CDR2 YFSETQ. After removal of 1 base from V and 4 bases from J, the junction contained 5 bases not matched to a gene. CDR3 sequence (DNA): TGCGCCAGCAGCTTGACCCTAGCGGGAGTATACAATGAGCAGTTCTTC. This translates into CASSLTLAGVYNEQFF. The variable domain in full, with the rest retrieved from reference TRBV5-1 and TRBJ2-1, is KAGVTQTPRYLIKTRGQQVTLSCSPISGHRSVSWYQQTPGQGLQFLFEYFSETQRNKGNFPGRFSGRQFSNSRSEMNVSTLELGDSALYLCASSLTLAGVYNEQFFGPGTRLTVL.

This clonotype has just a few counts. CDR3 nucleotide sequence: TGTGCCAGCAGTTACCGAGAGGGGGCGGTCTATGGCTACACCTTC. This sequence encodes CASSYREGAVYGYTF. This sequence joins TRBV6-5 and TRBJ1-2, with 7 bases that match TRBD1. The V and J ends lost 2 bases and 4 bases, in that order; junction bases with no gene match: 7. CDR1 is MNHEY, CDR2 SVGAGI, per germline. The length of the CDR3 is 15 residues.

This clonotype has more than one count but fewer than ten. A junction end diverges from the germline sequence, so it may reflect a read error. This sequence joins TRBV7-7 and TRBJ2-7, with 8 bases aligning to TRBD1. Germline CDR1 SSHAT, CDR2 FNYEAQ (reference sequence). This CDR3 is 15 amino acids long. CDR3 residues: CASSSAGGEGVEQYF. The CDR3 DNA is TGTGCTAGCAGCTCCGCAGGGGGCGAAGGGGTCGAGCAGTACTTC.

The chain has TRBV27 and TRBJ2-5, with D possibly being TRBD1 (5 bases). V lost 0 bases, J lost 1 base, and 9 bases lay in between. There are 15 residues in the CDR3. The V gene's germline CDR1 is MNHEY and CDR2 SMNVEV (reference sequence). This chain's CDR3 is CASSLSQGLQETQYF. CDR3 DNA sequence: TGTGCCAGCAGTTTATCCCAGGGCCTCCAAGAGACCCAGTACTTC.

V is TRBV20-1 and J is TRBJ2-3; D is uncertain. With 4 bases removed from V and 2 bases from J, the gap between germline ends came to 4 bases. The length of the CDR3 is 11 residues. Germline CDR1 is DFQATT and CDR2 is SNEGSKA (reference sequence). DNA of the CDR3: TGCAGTGCTAAACTCACAGATACGCAGTATTTT. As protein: CSAKLTDTQYF.

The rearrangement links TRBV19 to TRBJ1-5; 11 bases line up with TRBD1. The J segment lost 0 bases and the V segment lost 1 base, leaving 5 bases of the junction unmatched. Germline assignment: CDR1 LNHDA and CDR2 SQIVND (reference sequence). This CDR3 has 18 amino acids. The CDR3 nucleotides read TGTGCCAGTAGTATAGGGACAGGGGGCGGTGGTAGCAATCAGCCCCAGCATTTT. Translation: CASSIGTGGGGSNQPQHF.

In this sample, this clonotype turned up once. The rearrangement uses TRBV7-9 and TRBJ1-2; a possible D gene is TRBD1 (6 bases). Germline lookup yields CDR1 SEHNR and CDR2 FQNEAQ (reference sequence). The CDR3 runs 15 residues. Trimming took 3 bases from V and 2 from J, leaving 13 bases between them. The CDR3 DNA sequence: TGTGCCAGCAGCTTCACAGGGTCCGAAAACTATGGCTACACCTTC. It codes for CASSFTGSENYGYTF.

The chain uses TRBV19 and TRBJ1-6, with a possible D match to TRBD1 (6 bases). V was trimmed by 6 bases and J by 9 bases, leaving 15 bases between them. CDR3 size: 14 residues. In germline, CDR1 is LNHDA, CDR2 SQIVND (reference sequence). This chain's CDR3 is CASSLIQGGSPLHF. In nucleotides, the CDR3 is TGTGCCAGTAGCCTGATCCAAGGGGGTTCACCCCTCCACTTT.